The sequence of this T cell receptor beta chain was determined in a study of blood T cell repertoires in COVID-19. Study context: The United States, Italy and Spain supplied acute and convalescent COVID-19 samples.

CDR1 is SGHTA, CDR2 FQGTGA, per germline. The CDR3 extends over 14 amino acids. Trimming at V came to 3 bases and at J to 5 bases, leaving 0 bases not matched to a gene. This clone turned up a few times. Data came from immunoSEQ multiplex PCR; TCRdb stores just in-frame clones and leaves some out. The data show under 200,000 clones, with about 82% seen just once and 5% to 7% held by the top ten. Material for sequencing was PBMCs or T cells enriched from blood (not recorded which). The chain recombines TRBV7-3 with TRBJ2-1, with 11 bases aligning to TRBD1. The sequence was obtained from a man aged 35 to 55 with acute COVID-19. The CDR3 bases are TGTGCCAGCAGCTTGGGACAGGGGGACAATGAGCAGTTCTTC. As protein: CASSLGQGDNEQFF.